This is a list of T cell receptor beta chains from one sample in a study of blood T cell repertoires in COVID-19. This table comes from immunoSEQ multiplex PCR, and its TCRdb copy is limited to in-frame clones, with some not included. The sample records approximately 400,000 clones, 87% being singletons. The specimen sequenced was PBMCs or T cells enriched from blood (not recorded which). These receptors were obtained from a young man who had recovered from COVID-19. The CDR3 runs from the conserved cysteine through the conserved F or W. A D gene is named only where the DNA matches it firmly. Not every row has a clone size; where given, it reads once, few, many or a size class.

length,D,size,V,J,CDR3,DNA
14,NA,NA,TRBV11-1,TRBJ1-2,CASSFGGADYGYTF,TGTGCCAGCAGCTTTGGGGGCGCTGACTATGGCTACACCTTC
13,NA,NA,TRBV12-5,TRBJ2-2,CASGPGVTGELFF,TGTGCTAGTGGTCCAGGGGTCACCGGGGAGCTGTTTTTT
17,TRBD1,NA,TRBV6-9,TRBJ1-5,CASSYGQAKWGDQPQHF,TGTGCCAGCAGTTACGGACAGGCAAAATGGGGTGATCAGCCCCAGCATTTT
15,NA,NA,TRBV5-5,TRBJ2-7,CASSSPGGYSYEQYF,TGTGCCAGCAGCTCTCCAGGGGGGTACTCCTACGAGCAGTACTTC
15,TRBD1,once,TRBV10-3,TRBJ1-3,CAINAGTGGGNTIYF,TGTGCCATCAATGCTGGGACAGGGGGAGGAAACACCATATATTTT
14,TRBD1,NA,TRBV10-3,TRBJ1-4,CAIGTGTAHEKLFF,TGTGCCATCGGGACGGGGACAGCCCACGAAAAACTGTTTTTT
14,NA,NA,TRBV5-1,TRBJ2-7,CASSLAEASYEQYF,TGCGCCAGCAGCTTGGCGGAGGCTAGCTACGAGCAGTACTTC
16,TRBD1,NA,TRBV15,TRBJ1-4,CATSPGTGISRGKLFF,TGTGCCACCAGCCCAGGGACAGGGATTTCCAGGGGAAAACTGTTTTTT
14,NA,NA,TRBV6-4,TRBJ2-3,CASSDELNTDTQYF,TGTGCCAGCAGTGACGAACTAAACACAGATACGCAGTATTTT
15,NA,NA,TRBV10-1,TRBJ1-1,CASSESSGAPTEAFF,TGCGCCAGCAGTGAGTCGTCAGGGGCCCCCACTGAAGCTTTCTTT
12,TRBD1,NA,TRBV30,TRBJ2-7,CAWTGQTYEQYF,TGTGCCTGGACGGGACAGACCTACGAGCAGTACTTC
16,TRBD1,NA,TRBV9,TRBJ2-6,CASSGRQGSGANVLTF,TGTGCCAGCAGCGGAAGACAGGGATCCGGGGCCAACGTCCTGACTTTC
15,TRBD1,NA,TRBV6-6,TRBJ1-6,CASRIGTGNNSPLHF,TGTGCCAGCAGGATTGGGACAGGAAATAATTCACCCCTCCACTTT
13,NA,NA,TRBV12-3/TRBV12-4,TRBJ1-1,CASSLSRSTEAFF,TGTGCCAGCAGTCTATCAAGGAGCACTGAAGCTTTCTTT
12,TRBD1,NA,TRBV30,TRBJ1-3,CALGQPGNTIYF,TGTGCCCTGGGACAGCCTGGAAACACCATATATTTT
15,NA,NA,TRBV7-2,TRBJ1-4,CASSPWAGKGEKLFF,TGTGCCAGCAGCCCTTGGGCGGGTAAGGGTGAAAAACTGTTTTTT
13,NA,NA,TRBV15,TRBJ1-1,CAISFGGGTEAFF,TGTGCCATCAGCTTTGGGGGGGGCACTGAAGCTTTCTTT
13,NA,NA,TRBV7-6,TRBJ1-5,CASSSGSYQPQHF,TGTGCCAGCAGCTCCGGGTCCTATCAGCCCCAGCATTTT
11,TRBD1,few,TRBV29-1,TRBJ1-2,CSVEDRDGYTF,TGCAGCGTTGAGGACAGGGATGGCTACACCTTC
14,NA,few,TRBV25-1,TRBJ1-3,CASSEYNSGNTIYF,TGTGCCAGCAGTGAATACAACTCTGGAAACACCATATATTTT
15,NA,NA,TRBV2,TRBJ2-3,CATPGTGGFTDTQYF,TGTGCCACCCCCGGGACGGGGGGCTTCACAGATACGCAGTATTTT
15,NA,once,TRBV27,TRBJ1-1,CASSWGVTRNTEAFF,TGTGCCAGCAGTTGGGGGGTTACACGGAACACTGAAGCTTTCTTT
15,TRBD1,NA,TRBV5-1,TRBJ2-1,CASSLPTGGQSEQFF,TGCGCCAGCAGCCTGCCGACAGGGGGCCAATCTGAGCAGTTCTTC
14,TRBD1,once,TRBV6-1,TRBJ2-7,CASSETGGMDEQYF,TGTGCCAGCAGTGAAACAGGGGGCATGGACGAGCAGTACTTC
17,TRBD1,NA,TRBV7-9,TRBJ1-2,CASSLVLQGAVYYGYTF,TGTGCCAGCAGCTTAGTTCTGCAGGGGGCTGTTTACTATGGCTACACCTTC
13,NA,NA,TRBV19,TRBJ1-1,CASSTSYLIGAFF,TGTGCCAGTAGTACTTCCTACTTAATTGGAGCTTTCTTT
17,TRBD2,NA,TRBV4-1,TRBJ2-5,CASSQRGGTSGEETQYF,TGCGCCAGCAGCCAACGAGGGGGGACTAGCGGGGAAGAGACCCAGTACTTC
9,NA,NA,TRBV20-1,TRBJ1-2,CQSVYGYTF,TGCCAGTCTGTCTATGGCTACACCTTC
16,NA,NA,TRBV9,TRBJ1-2,CASSGHQFQGLYGYTF,TGTGCCAGCAGCGGTCACCAGTTTCAGGGCCTCTATGGCTACACCTTC
17,NA,NA,TRBV4-2,TRBJ2-5,CASSRGGGISYQETQYF,TGTGCCAGCAGCCGGGGGGGCGGCATCAGCTATCAAGAGACCCAGTACTTC
14,TRBD1,NA,TRBV27,TRBJ1-4,CASSPRGRSEKLFF,TGTGCCAGCAGTCCCAGGGGGCGCAGTGAAAAACTGTTTTTT
14,NA,NA,TRBV5-1,TRBJ2-3,CASSLGHLTDTQYF,TGCGCCAGCAGCTTGGGACATCTAACAGATACGCAGTATTTT
19,TRBD1,NA,TRBV7-6,TRBJ1-6,CASSLEGASMSSYNSPLHF,TGTGCCAGCAGCTTAGAGGGGGCTTCCATGAGCTCCTATAATTCACCCCTCCACTTT
15,TRBD2,NA,TRBV5-4,TRBJ2-5,CASGMGRGGQETQYF,TGTGCCAGCGGAATGGGGCGGGGGGGCCAAGAGACCCAGTACTTC
13,TRBD2,NA,TRBV5-1,TRBJ2-3,CASSAGFTDTQYF,TGCGCCAGTTCAGCGGGGTTCACAGATACGCAGTATTTT
12,NA,NA,TRBV7-9,TRBJ2-1,CASSFGLNEQFF,TGTGCCAGCAGCTTCGGTCTTAATGAGCAGTTCTTC
14,NA,NA,TRBV4-3,TRBJ2-7,CASSQGTGYYEQYF,TGCGCCAGCAGCCAAGGTACGGGGTACTACGAGCAGTACTTC
16,NA,few,TRBV5-1,TRBJ1-1,CASSLEQPTMNTEAFF,TGCGCCAGCAGCTTGGAACAGCCAACCATGAACACTGAAGCTTTCTTT
12,NA,once,TRBV24-1,TRBJ2-3,CATSDFGDTQYF,TGTGCCACCAGTGATTTCGGGGATACGCAGTATTTT
14,TRBD1,NA,TRBV6-1,TRBJ2-5,CASSEGQGGETQYF,TGTGCCAGCAGTGAGGGACAGGGAGGGGAGACCCAGTACTTC
14,NA,NA,TRBV4-1,TRBJ1-4,CASSQGYSNEKLFF,TGCGCCAGCAGCCAAGGCTATTCGAATGAAAAACTGTTTTTT
12,NA,NA,TRBV6-5,TRBJ1-5,CASSYENQPQHF,TGTGCCAGCAGTTATGAGAATCAGCCCCAGCATTTT
15,TRBD1,once,TRBV19,TRBJ2-5,CASSIPGGTGETQYF,TGTGCCAGTAGTATACCAGGGGGTACAGGAGAGACCCAGTACTTC
17,NA,once,TRBV6-1,TRBJ1-2,CASSEARTLRANYGYTF,TGTGCCAGCAGTGAAGCAAGGACACTACGAGCTAACTATGGCTACACCTTC
14,NA,once,TRBV12-5,TRBJ2-2,CASGLVGGTGELFF,TGTGCTAGTGGTTTGGTAGGGGGCACCGGGGAGCTGTTTTTT
14,TRBD1,NA,TRBV19,TRBJ1-2,CASTATGGLRGYTF,TGTGCCAGTACCGCCACAGGGGGATTGAGGGGCTACACCTTC
20,NA,NA,TRBV21-1,TRBJ1-2,CASSSWVWMGQGHGSGGYTF,TGTGCCAGCAGCTCCTGGGTGTGGATGGGACAGGGCCATGGTTCGGGTGGCTACACCTTC
17,TRBD1,NA,TRBV27,TRBJ1-2,CASSIRTGVTDTGGYTF,TGTGCCAGCAGTATCCGGACAGGGGTTACAGACACCGGTGGCTACACCTTC